This T cell receptor (beta chain) was captured by sequencing in a study of CD8 T cells in ankylosing spondylitis. Overall study findings and caveats: Reports say disease-linked clones showed up significantly more in matched ankylosing spondylitis synovial fluid.

The CDR3 is 15 amino acids. V was trimmed by 3 bases and J by 4 bases, leaving 12 bases between them. Libraries for TCR beta were made by quantitative 5'-RACE with molecular barcodes. TCRdb independently ran MiXCR on the 5' RACE reads; one entry per CDR3 protein. The sample holds approximately 350,000 distinct CDR3 sequences; 20% are singletons and the top ten take about an eighth. A word on this clonotype: Its antigen is unknown.

The specimen sequenced was blood, either unsorted or a sorted T cell fraction (not recorded which). The chain uses TRBV12-3 or TRBV12-4 and TRBJ2-2; possible D gene TRBD1, 5 bases. This TCR was recovered from a male donor with ankylosing spondylitis or in good health (not recorded which). CDR3 sequence reads: CASSLPRAPTGELFF. The CDR3, as DNA: TGTGCCAGCAGTTTGCCCAGGGCGCCCACCGGGGAGCTGTTTTTT.